These T cell receptor beta chains were read from a single sample in a study of post-analysis software for immune sequencing data. TCRdb redid the calling of the PCR reads with MiXCR, one entry per CDR3 protein. The data hold around 770,000 distinct CDR3 sequences, with around 42% observed a single time. Sequences were obtained from blood. These receptors originate from a girl aged 10-17 years with multiple sclerosis. Both conserved end residues are part of each CDR3. The D gene is left open where the match is weak. Size tells how often a clone was seen (once, few, many) or the class of an expanded clone, and some rows leave it out.

d_call: NA; j_call: TRBJ1-1; v_call: TRBV7-8; clone_size: NA; cdr3_aa: CASSLRGSRNTEAFF; cdr3_nt: TGTGCCAGCAGCTTGAGGGGCTCCCGGAACACTGAAGCTTTCTTT
d_call: NA; j_call: TRBJ2-7; v_call: TRBV20-1; clone_size: NA; cdr3_aa: CSARDGGHYEQYF; cdr3_nt: TGCAGTGCTAGAGATGGAGGGCACTACGAGCAGTACTTC
d_call: TRBD1; j_call: TRBJ2-5; v_call: TRBV28; clone_size: NA; cdr3_aa: CASRYRQGRGTQYF; cdr3_nt: TGTGCCAGCAGGTACCGACAGGGGAGAGGGACCCAGTACTTC
d_call: NA; j_call: TRBJ2-1; v_call: TRBV10-3; clone_size: few; cdr3_aa: CAISEAGSYNEQFF; cdr3_nt: TGTGCCATCAGTGAGGCGGGCTCCTACAATGAGCAGTTCTTC
d_call: NA; j_call: TRBJ1-2; v_call: TRBV20-1; clone_size: NA; cdr3_aa: CSAPNPRQDGYTF; cdr3_nt: TGCAGTGCACCTAACCCCCGACAGGATGGCTACACCTTC
d_call: NA; j_call: TRBJ2-7; v_call: TRBV7-9; clone_size: NA; cdr3_aa: CASSPPGLGTYEQYF; cdr3_nt: TGTGCCAGCAGCCCACCAGGGTTGGGAACCTACGAGCAGTACTTC
d_call: TRBD1; j_call: TRBJ2-3; v_call: TRBV12-3/TRBV12-4; clone_size: NA; cdr3_aa: CASSNRGTGSDTQYF; cdr3_nt: TGTGCCAGCAGCAACCGAGGGACAGGGTCAGATACGCAGTATTTT
d_call: NA; j_call: TRBJ1-5; v_call: TRBV24-1; clone_size: NA; cdr3_aa: CATSGEGQPQHF; cdr3_nt: TGTGCCACCAGTGGAGAAGGGCAGCCCCAGCATTTT
d_call: TRBD2; j_call: TRBJ2-5; v_call: TRBV28; clone_size: NA; cdr3_aa: CASSLRTSGFQETQYF; cdr3_nt: TGTGCCAGCAGTCTACGGACTAGCGGGTTCCAAGAGACCCAGTACTTC
d_call: NA; j_call: TRBJ1-2; v_call: TRBV28; clone_size: few; cdr3_aa: CASSSSGARVYTF; cdr3_nt: TGTGCCAGCAGCTCTTCGGGGGCGCGGGTCTACACCTTC
d_call: NA; j_call: TRBJ1-2; v_call: TRBV20-1; clone_size: few; cdr3_aa: CSAWGPSLGSDGYTF; cdr3_nt: TGCAGTGCTTGGGGACCGTCACTGGGTTCTGACGGCTACACCTTC
d_call: TRBD2; j_call: TRBJ2-5; v_call: TRBV7-3; clone_size: NA; cdr3_aa: CASSLWSGKEETQYF; cdr3_nt: TGTGCCAGCAGCTTATGGAGCGGGAAGGAGGAGACCCAGTACTTC
d_call: TRBD2; j_call: TRBJ2-5; v_call: TRBV29-1; clone_size: NA; cdr3_aa: CSVESLVAGDLQETQYF; cdr3_nt: TGCAGCGTTGAATCGTTGGTAGCGGGAGACCTCCAAGAGACCCAGTACTTC
d_call: NA; j_call: TRBJ2-3; v_call: TRBV6-1; clone_size: few; cdr3_aa: CASSEGARVTQYF; cdr3_nt: TGTGCCAGCAGTGAAGGGGCGCGTGTTACGCAGTATTTT
d_call: NA; j_call: TRBJ2-3; v_call: TRBV24-1; clone_size: few; cdr3_aa: CATSEGLTDTQYF; cdr3_nt: TGTGCCACCAGTGAGGGTCTCACAGATACGCAGTATTTT
d_call: NA; j_call: TRBJ1-5; v_call: TRBV6-5; clone_size: NA; cdr3_aa: CASSNSDSGQPQHF; cdr3_nt: TGTGCCAGCAGTAACTCGGATTCAGGTCAGCCCCAGCATTTT
d_call: NA; j_call: TRBJ2-7; v_call: TRBV7-2; clone_size: NA; cdr3_aa: CASSFKAEDEQYF; cdr3_nt: TGTGCCAGCAGCTTTAAGGCAGAGGACGAGCAGTACTTC
d_call: NA; j_call: TRBJ2-7; v_call: TRBV29-1; clone_size: NA; cdr3_aa: CSVFSGDSSYGQYF; cdr3_nt: TGCAGCGTTTTTAGCGGGGACAGCTCCTACGGGCAGTACTTC
d_call: NA; j_call: TRBJ2-1; v_call: TRBV7-9; clone_size: NA; cdr3_aa: CASSGPDNEQFF; cdr3_nt: TGTGCCAGCAGCGGACCGGACAATGAGCAGTTCTTC
d_call: TRBD2; j_call: TRBJ2-7; v_call: TRBV6-5; clone_size: NA; cdr3_aa: CASSRRLASSSYEQYF; cdr3_nt: TGTGCCAGCAGTCGCAGACTAGCGTCGAGCTCCTACGAGCAGTACTTC
d_call: TRBD2; j_call: TRBJ2-3; v_call: TRBV7-6; clone_size: NA; cdr3_aa: CASSPRVSGRADTQYF; cdr3_nt: TGTGCCAGCAGCCCCCGGGTTAGCGGGAGGGCAGATACGCAGTATTTT
d_call: TRBD1; j_call: TRBJ1-4; v_call: TRBV20-1; clone_size: few; cdr3_aa: CSARDYRGNEKLFF; cdr3_nt: TGCAGTGCTAGAGATTACAGGGGTAATGAAAAACTGTTTTTT
d_call: NA; j_call: TRBJ1-5; v_call: TRBV6-5; clone_size: NA; cdr3_aa: CARFNQPQHF; cdr3_nt: TGTGCCAGGTTCAATCAGCCCCAGCATTTT
d_call: TRBD1; j_call: TRBJ1-2; v_call: TRBV7-8; clone_size: NA; cdr3_aa: CASSFGGQTSRYGYTF; cdr3_nt: TGTGCCAGCAGCTTCGGGGGACAGACCAGTCGGTATGGCTACACCTTC
d_call: NA; j_call: TRBJ2-7; v_call: TRBV7-9; clone_size: once; cdr3_aa: CASSLVGQGGEYEQYF; cdr3_nt: TGTGCCAGCAGCTTAGTGGGTCAGGGTGGCGAGTACGAGCAGTACTTC
d_call: TRBD1; j_call: TRBJ2-5; v_call: TRBV6-5; clone_size: NA; cdr3_aa: CASSYAGTGGGTQYF; cdr3_nt: TGTGCCAGCAGTTACGCCGGGACAGGGGGAGGGACCCAGTACTTC
d_call: TRBD2; j_call: TRBJ2-7; v_call: TRBV20-1; clone_size: NA; cdr3_aa: CSARLAGAAEQYF; cdr3_nt: TGCAGTGCTCGGCTAGCGGGAGCAGCCGAGCAGTACTTC
d_call: NA; j_call: TRBJ2-5; v_call: TRBV12-3/TRBV12-4; clone_size: NA; cdr3_aa: CASRQTRGGEQYF; cdr3_nt: TGTGCCAGCAGACAAACTAGGGGCGGGGAGCAGTACTTC
d_call: NA; j_call: TRBJ2-2; v_call: TRBV25-1; clone_size: NA; cdr3_aa: CASRITGSANTGELFF; cdr3_nt: TGTGCCAGCAGGATTACAGGGAGCGCGAACACCGGGGAGCTGTTTTTT
d_call: TRBD2; j_call: TRBJ2-2; v_call: TRBV29-1; clone_size: NA; cdr3_aa: CSVVSSGSRSETGELFF; cdr3_nt: TGCAGCGTTGTATCTAGCGGGAGTAGATCCGAGACCGGGGAGCTGTTTTTT
d_call: NA; j_call: TRBJ1-2; v_call: TRBV20-1; clone_size: NA; cdr3_aa: CSASFSSYGYTF; cdr3_nt: TGCAGTGCTAGTTTCTCCTCCTATGGCTACACCTTC
d_call: NA; j_call: TRBJ2-5; v_call: TRBV19; clone_size: NA; cdr3_aa: CASGAFPGLLNGGEQYF; cdr3_nt: TGTGCCAGTGGGGCCTTCCCGGGCCTCCTGAATGGGGGTGAGCAGTACTTC
d_call: NA; j_call: TRBJ2-7; v_call: TRBV20-1; clone_size: NA; cdr3_aa: CSAPGLISYEQYF; cdr3_nt: TGCAGTGCGCCCGGACTGATCTCCTACGAGCAGTACTTC
d_call: NA; j_call: TRBJ2-3; v_call: TRBV20-1; clone_size: NA; cdr3_aa: CSARVDITDTQYF; cdr3_nt: TGCAGTGCTAGAGTCGACATCACAGATACGCAGTATTTT
d_call: NA; j_call: TRBJ2-3; v_call: TRBV15; clone_size: NA; cdr3_aa: CATSRTTDTQYF; cdr3_nt: TGTGCCACCAGCAGAACCACAGATACGCAGTATTTT
d_call: TRBD2; j_call: TRBJ2-2; v_call: TRBV4-1; clone_size: NA; cdr3_aa: CASSQDPAGATGELFF; cdr3_nt: TGCGCCAGCAGCCAAGATCCAGCGGGAGCGACCGGGGAGCTGTTTTTT
d_call: NA; j_call: TRBJ2-2; v_call: TRBV10-3; clone_size: NA; cdr3_aa: CAISEILQRLGGELFF; cdr3_nt: TGTGCCATCAGTGAGATTCTCCAGCGCCTGGGCGGGGAGCTGTTTTTT
d_call: NA; j_call: TRBJ2-1; v_call: TRBV7-3; clone_size: once; cdr3_aa: CASSFGWGANEQFF; cdr3_nt: TGTGCCAGCAGCTTTGGCTGGGGAGCCAATGAGCAGTTCTTC
d_call: NA; j_call: TRBJ1-2; v_call: TRBV13; clone_size: few; cdr3_aa: CASSLRKADGYTF; cdr3_nt: TGTGCCAGCAGCTTAAGGAAGGCTGACGGCTACACCTTC
d_call: TRBD2; j_call: TRBJ2-7; v_call: TRBV20-1; clone_size: NA; cdr3_aa: CSAYGLATAYEQYF; cdr3_nt: TGCAGTGCCTACGGACTAGCGACTGCCTACGAGCAGTACTTC
d_call: NA; j_call: TRBJ1-2; v_call: TRBV12-3/TRBV12-4; clone_size: NA; cdr3_aa: CASSLGQTYSYTF; cdr3_nt: TGTGCCAGCAGCCTCGGACAGACCTATAGCTACACCTTC
d_call: NA; j_call: TRBJ1-6; v_call: TRBV20-1; clone_size: NA; cdr3_aa: CSASRDVDSYPLHF; cdr3_nt: TGCAGTGCTTCCCGGGACGTAGACTCGTACCCCCTCCACTTT
d_call: TRBD2; j_call: TRBJ2-1; v_call: TRBV12-5; clone_size: NA; cdr3_aa: CASGLVVAGVYNEQFF; cdr3_nt: TGTGCTAGTGGTTTGGTAGTGGCGGGAGTCTACAATGAGCAGTTCTTC
d_call: NA; j_call: TRBJ1-2; v_call: TRBV3-1; clone_size: NA; cdr3_aa: CASSRQDRANYGYTF; cdr3_nt: TGTGCCAGCAGCCGACAAGACAGAGCTAACTATGGCTACACCTTC
d_call: NA; j_call: TRBJ1-2; v_call: TRBV6-1; clone_size: NA; cdr3_aa: CASSEAERGYGYTF; cdr3_nt: TGTGCCAGCAGTGAAGCGGAGAGGGGCTATGGCTACACCTTC